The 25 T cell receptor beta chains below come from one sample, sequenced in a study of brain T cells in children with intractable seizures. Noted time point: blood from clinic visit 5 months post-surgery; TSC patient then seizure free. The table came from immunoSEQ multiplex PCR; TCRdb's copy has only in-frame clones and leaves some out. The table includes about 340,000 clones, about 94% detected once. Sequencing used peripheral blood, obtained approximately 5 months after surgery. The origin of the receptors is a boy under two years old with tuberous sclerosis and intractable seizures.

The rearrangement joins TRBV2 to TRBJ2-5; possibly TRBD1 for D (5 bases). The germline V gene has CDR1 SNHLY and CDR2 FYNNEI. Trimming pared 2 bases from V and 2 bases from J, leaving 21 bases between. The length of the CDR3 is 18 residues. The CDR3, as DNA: TGTGCCAGCAGTGAATGGGGCCTGGAAACGGCCCCACAAGAGACCCAGTACTTC. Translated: CASSEWGLETAPQETQYF.

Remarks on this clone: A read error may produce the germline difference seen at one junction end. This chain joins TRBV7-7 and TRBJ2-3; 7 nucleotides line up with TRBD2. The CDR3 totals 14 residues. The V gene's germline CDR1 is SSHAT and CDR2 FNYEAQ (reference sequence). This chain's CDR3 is CASSVGRGTDTQYF. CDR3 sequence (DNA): TGTGCTAGCAGCGTAGGGAGGGGCACAGATACGCAGTATTTT.

The CDR3 DNA reads TGTGCCAGCAGCTTTAACGCCCCCGAGCAGTTCTTC. Encoded protein: CASSFNAPEQFF. The chain has TRBV11-3 and TRBJ2-1; the D is unclear. The CDR3 sequence is 12 residues long. V lost 3 bases and J 10 bases, leaving 10 bases between the germline ends. Germline V gene lookup returns CDR1 SGHNT and CDR2 YENEEA.

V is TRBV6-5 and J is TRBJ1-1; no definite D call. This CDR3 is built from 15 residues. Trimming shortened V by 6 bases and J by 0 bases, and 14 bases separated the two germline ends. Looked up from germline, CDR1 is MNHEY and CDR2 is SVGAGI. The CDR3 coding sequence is TGTGCCAGCAGCCCCGCCCAGTCCATGAACACTGAAGCTTTCTTT. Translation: CASSPAQSMNTEAFF.

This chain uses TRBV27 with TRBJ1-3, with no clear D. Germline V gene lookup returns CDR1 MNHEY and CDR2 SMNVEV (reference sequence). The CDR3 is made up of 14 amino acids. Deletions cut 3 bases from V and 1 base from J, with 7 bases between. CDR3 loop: CASSFVRSGNTIYF. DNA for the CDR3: TGTGCCAGCAGTTTTGTACGTTCTGGAAACACCATATATTTT.

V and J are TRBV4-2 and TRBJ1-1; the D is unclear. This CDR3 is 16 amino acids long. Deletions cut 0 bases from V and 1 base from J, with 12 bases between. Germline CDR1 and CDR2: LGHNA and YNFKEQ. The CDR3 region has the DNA TGTGCCAGCAGCCAAGAGGCGGGTGCGGCGAACACTGAAGCTTTCTTT. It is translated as CASSQEAGAANTEAFF.

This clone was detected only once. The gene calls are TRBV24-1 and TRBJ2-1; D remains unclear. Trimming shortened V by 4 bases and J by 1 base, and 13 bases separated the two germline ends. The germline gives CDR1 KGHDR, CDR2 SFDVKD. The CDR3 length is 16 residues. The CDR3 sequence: CATSDPDKDSYNEQFF. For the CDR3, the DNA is TGTGCCACCAGTGACCCGGATAAAGATTCCTACAATGAGCAGTTCTTC.

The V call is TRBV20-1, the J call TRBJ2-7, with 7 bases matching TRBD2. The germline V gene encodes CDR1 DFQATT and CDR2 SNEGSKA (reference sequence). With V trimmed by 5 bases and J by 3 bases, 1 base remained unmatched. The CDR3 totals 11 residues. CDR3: CSAGGVYEQYF. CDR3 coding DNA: TGCAGTGCTGGGGGGGTCTACGAGCAGTACTTC.

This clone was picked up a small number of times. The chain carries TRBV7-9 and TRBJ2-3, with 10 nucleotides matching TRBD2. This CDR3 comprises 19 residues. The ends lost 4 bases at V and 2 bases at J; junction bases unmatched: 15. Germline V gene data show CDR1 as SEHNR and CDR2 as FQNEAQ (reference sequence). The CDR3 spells CASSSDGSGRARFTDTQYF. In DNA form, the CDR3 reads TGTGCCAGCAGCTCGGACGGGAGCGGGAGGGCTCGATTCACAGATACGCAGTATTTT.

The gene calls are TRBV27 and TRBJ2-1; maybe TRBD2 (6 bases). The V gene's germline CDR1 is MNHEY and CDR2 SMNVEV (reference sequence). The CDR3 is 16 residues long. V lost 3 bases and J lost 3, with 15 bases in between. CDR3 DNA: TGTGCCAGCAGTTTTAGTCGGGGACTGGACTACAATGAGCAGTTCTTC. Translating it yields CASSFSRGLDYNEQFF.

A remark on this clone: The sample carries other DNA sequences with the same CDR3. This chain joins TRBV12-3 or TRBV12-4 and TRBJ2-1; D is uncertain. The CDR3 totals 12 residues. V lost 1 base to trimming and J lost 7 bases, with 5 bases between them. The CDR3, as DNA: TGTGCCAGCAGTTTAGGAGGAAATGAGCAGTTCTTC. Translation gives CASSLGGNEQFF.

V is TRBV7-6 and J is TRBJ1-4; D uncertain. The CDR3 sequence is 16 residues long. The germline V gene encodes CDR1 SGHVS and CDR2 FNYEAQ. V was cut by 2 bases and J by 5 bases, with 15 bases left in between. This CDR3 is CASSLLHKAPNEKLFF. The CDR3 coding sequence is TGTGCCAGCAGCTTATTACACAAGGCCCCAAATGAAAAACTGTTTTTT.

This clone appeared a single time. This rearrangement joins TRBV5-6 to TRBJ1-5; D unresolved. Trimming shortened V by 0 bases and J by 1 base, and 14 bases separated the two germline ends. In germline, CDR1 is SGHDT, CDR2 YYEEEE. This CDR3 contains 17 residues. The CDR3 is CASSLANDWVSNQPQHF. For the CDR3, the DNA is TGTGCCAGCAGCTTGGCGAACGATTGGGTAAGCAATCAGCCCCAGCATTTT.

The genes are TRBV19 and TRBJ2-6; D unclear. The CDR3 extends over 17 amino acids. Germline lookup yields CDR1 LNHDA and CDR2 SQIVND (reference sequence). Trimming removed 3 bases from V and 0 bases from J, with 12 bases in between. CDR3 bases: TGTGCCAGTAGTATTGGCCAGGTATCCTCTGGGGCCAACGTCCTGACTTTC. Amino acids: CASSIGQVSSGANVLTF.

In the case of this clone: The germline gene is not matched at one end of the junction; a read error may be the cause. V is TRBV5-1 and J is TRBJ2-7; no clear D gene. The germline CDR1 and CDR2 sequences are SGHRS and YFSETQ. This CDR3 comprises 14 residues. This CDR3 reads CASSLAGQAKDPNF. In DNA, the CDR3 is TGCGCCAGCAGCTTGGCCGGGCAGGCGAAAGACCCCAACTTC.

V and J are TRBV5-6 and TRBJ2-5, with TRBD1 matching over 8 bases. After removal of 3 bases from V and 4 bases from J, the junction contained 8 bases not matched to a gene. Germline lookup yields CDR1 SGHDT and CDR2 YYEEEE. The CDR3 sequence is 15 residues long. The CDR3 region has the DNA TGTGCCAGCAGCTCGGACAGGGTGGTTTCAGAGACCCAGTACTTC. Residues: CASSSDRVVSETQYF.

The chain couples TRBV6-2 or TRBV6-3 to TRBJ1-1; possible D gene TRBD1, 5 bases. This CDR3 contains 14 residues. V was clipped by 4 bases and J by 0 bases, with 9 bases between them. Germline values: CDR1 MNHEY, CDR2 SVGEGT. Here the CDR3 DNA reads TGTGCCAGCAGTTGGGACCTTATGAACACTGAAGCTTTCTTT. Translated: CASSWDLMNTEAFF.

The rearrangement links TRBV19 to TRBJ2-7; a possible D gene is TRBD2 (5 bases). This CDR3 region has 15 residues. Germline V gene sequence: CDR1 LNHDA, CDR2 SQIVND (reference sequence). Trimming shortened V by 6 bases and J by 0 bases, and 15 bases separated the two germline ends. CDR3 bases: TGTGCCAGTAGGAGGGAATGGTCCACCTCCTACGAGCAGTACTTC. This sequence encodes CASRREWSTSYEQYF.

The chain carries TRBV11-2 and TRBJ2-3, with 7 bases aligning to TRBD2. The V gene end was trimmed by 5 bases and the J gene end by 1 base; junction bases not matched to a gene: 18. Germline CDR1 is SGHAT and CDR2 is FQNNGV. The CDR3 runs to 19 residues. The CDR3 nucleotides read TGTGCCAGCAGCACCTTCCTGGCAGCGGGGCCGTTGGGCACAGATACGCAGTATTTT. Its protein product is CASSTFLAAGPLGTDTQYF.

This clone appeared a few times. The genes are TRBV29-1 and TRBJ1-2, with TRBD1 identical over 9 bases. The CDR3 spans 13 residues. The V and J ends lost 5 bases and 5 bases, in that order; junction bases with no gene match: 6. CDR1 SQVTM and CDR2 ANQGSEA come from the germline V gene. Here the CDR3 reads CSVSGTGNYGYTF. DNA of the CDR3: TGCAGCGTTTCTGGGACAGGGAATTATGGCTACACCTTC.

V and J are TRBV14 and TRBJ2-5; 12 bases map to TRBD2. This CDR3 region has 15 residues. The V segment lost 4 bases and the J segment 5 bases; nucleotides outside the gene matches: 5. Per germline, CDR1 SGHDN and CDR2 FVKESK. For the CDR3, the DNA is TGTGCCAGCAGCCCTAGCGGGAGGGCCTGGGAGACCCAGTACTTC. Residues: CASSPSGRAWETQYF.

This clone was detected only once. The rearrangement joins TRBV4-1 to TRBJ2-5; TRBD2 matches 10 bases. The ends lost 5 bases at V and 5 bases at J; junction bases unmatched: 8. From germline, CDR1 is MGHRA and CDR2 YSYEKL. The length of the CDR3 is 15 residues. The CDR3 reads CASSTSGGAAETQYF. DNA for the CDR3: TGCGCCAGCAGCACGAGCGGGGGGGCGGCGGAGACCCAGTACTTC.

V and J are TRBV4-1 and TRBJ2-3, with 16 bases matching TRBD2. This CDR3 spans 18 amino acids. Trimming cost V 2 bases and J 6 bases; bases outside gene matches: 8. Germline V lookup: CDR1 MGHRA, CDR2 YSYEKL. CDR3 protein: CASSQPGTSGGAIDTQYF. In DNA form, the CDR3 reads TGCGCCAGCAGCCAACCCGGGACTAGCGGGGGGGCCATTGATACGCAGTATTTT.

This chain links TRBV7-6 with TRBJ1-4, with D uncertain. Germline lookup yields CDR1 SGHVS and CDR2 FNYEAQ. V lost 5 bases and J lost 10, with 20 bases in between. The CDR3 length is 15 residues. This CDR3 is CASSRAAGPQAKLFF. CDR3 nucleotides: TGTGCCAGCAGCCGTGCTGCCGGGCCCCAGGCAAAACTGTTTTTT.

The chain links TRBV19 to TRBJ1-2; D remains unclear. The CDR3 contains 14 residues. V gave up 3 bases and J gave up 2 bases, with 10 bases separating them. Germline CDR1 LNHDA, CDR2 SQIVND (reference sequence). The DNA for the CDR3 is TGTGCCAGTAGTATGGGGAAGCCGAACTATGGCTACACCTTC. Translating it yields CASSMGKPNYGYTF.